This T cell receptor (beta chain) was sequenced during a study of cytomegalovirus exposure and HLA in healthy donors. Only in-frame clones appear in the TCRdb table, and some are missing; sequencing was by immunoSEQ multiplex PCR. Of more than 110,000 clones in the sample, around 90% were seen once. Notes on the study in general: It was about 150 TCR beta chains that were listed as cytomegalovirus-associated. The classifier was said to identify cytomegalovirus status with high specificity and sensitivity.

V was pared by 7 bases and J by 4 bases, with 7 bases of the junction left unmatched. This CDR3 comprises 13 residues. Germline values: CDR1 SQVTM, CDR2 ANQGSEA. On this clone itself: Its antigen is still unknown.

The J gene is TRBJ2-3, the V gene TRBV29-1; TRBD2 matches at 8 bases. The sample was PBMCs. The TCR sequence derives from a woman between 18 and 29 years old in good health and CMV-seropositive. The CDR3 nucleotides are TGCAGCGGCTCGAGACTAGCGCCAGATACGCAGTATTTT. Amino acid sequence: CSGSRLAPDTQYF.